These 16 T cell receptor beta chains came from one sample sequenced in a study of T cells in Graves' hyperthyroidism and ophthalmopathy (dated 2019 in TCRdb). Library generation was performed with multiplex PCR. Sequencer: Illumina HiSeq 2000. The TCR beta CDR3 regions were amplified from the RNA transcripts. The TCR CDR3 was subjected to a first round of RT-PCR using the HTBI primer set and the Qiagen OneStep RT-PCR kit. TCRdb applied fastp at Q25 and MiXCR to the public reads, then kept only in-frame beta chains. Rows are combined by CDR3 protein, so each entry shows the most common genes and DNA. The sample data list roughly 740,000 distinct CDR3 sequences, and roughly 17% of these were observed just once. Around 8.1% of the sample belongs to the ten largest clones. The specimen sequenced was blood. Source of these receptors: a man between 18 and 35 years old with Graves' hyperthyroidism.

Only a few counts were recorded for this clonotype. V gene TRBV20-1 combines with J gene TRBJ2-1; TRBD1 matches 7 bases. The V gene's germline CDR1 is DFQATT and CDR2 SNEGSKA (reference sequence). After removal of 6 bases from V and 5 bases from J, the junction contained 10 bases not matched to a gene. The CDR3 covers 14 residues. The CDR3 region is CSAPVTGKNNEQFF. In nucleotides, the CDR3 is TGCAGTGCCCCGGTGACAGGGAAAAACAATGAGCAGTTCTTC.

This clonotype was observed a handful of times. The chain recombines TRBV7-3 with TRBJ2-7; D might be TRBD2 (6 bases). Germline V gene lookup returns CDR1 SGHTA and CDR2 FQGTGA. There are 15 residues in the CDR3. Trimming left V 1 base short and J 6 bases short, with 16 bases between. CDR3: CASSLMGEMGGEQYF. In DNA form, the CDR3 reads TGTGCCAGCAGCTTAATGGGGGAGATGGGAGGCGAGCAGTACTTC. Supplemented by reference TRBV7-3 and TRBJ2-7, the full variable domain reads GAGVSQTPSNKVTEKGKYVELRCDPISGHTALYWYRQSLGQGPEFLIYFQGTGAADDSGLPNDRFFAVRPEGSVSTLKIQRTERGDSAVYLCASSLMGEMGGEQYFGPGTRLTVT.

V is TRBV15 and J is TRBJ2-7; D is tentatively TRBD1 or TRBD2 (6 bases each). CDR3 length equals 14 residues. V was clipped by 5 bases and J by 5 bases, with 16 bases between them. The V gene's germline CDR1 is LNHNV and CDR2 YYDKDF (reference sequence). DNA of the CDR3: TGTGCCACCAGCCCCCTGGTTAGGGGGGACGAGCAGTACTTC. This sequence encodes CATSPLVRGDEQYF.

This clonotype appeared a few times. CDR3 sequence: CASSYFRTIYEQYF. DNA for the CDR3: TGTGCCAGCAGTTACTTCAGGACAATCTACGAGCAGTACTTC. This rearrangement joins TRBV6-2 or TRBV6-3 to TRBJ2-7; TRBD1 might be the D (5 bases). Looked up from germline, CDR1 is MNHEY and CDR2 is SVGEGT. The CDR3 loop spans 14 amino acids. Trimming pared 1 base from V and 3 bases from J, leaving 10 bases between.

The chain employs TRBV9 and TRBJ1-5, with 7 bases identical to TRBD1. V lost 3 bases to trimming and J lost 4 bases; unmatched junction nucleotides: 7. Germline-derived CDR1 and CDR2 are SGDLS and YYNGEE. This CDR3 is 15 amino acids long. The CDR3: CASSASGTVNQPQHF. CDR3 sequence (DNA): TGTGCCAGCAGCGCCAGCGGGACAGTGAATCAGCCCCAGCATTTT.

The chain links TRBV18 to TRBJ2-3, with 7 bases matching TRBD1. Germline-derived CDR1 and CDR2 are KGHSH and LQKENI. This CDR3 is built from 15 residues. V lost 5 bases and J lost 5; bases outside the gene matches: 10. The CDR3 nucleotides are TGTGCCAGCTCATCGCGTCCGACAGGGTTAGATACGCAGTATTTT. It encodes CASSSRPTGLDTQYF.

The chain is built from TRBV3-1 and TRBJ1-5; no reliable D call. CDR3 size: 17 residues. Germline V gene lookup returns CDR1 LGHDT and CDR2 YNNKEL (reference sequence). The V end lost 1 base, the J end lost 3 bases, and 16 bases lay between the germline ends. CDR3 sequence: CASSQVSHRLFNQPQHF. The CDR3 nucleotides read TGTGCCAGCAGCCAAGTATCGCATAGGCTGTTCAATCAGCCCCAGCATTTT.

The chain couples TRBV9 to TRBJ2-1; 8 bases match TRBD2. The CDR3 runs to 15 residues. V was clipped by 1 base and J by 2 bases; unmatched bases: 2. Germline V gene sequence: CDR1 SGDLS, CDR2 YYNGEE. This chain's CDR3 is CASSVNSGTYNEQFF. The CDR3, as DNA: TGTGCCAGCAGCGTAAATAGCGGGACCTACAATGAGCAGTTCTTC.

This clonotype was detected a few times. The chain joins TRBV28 to TRBJ2-7; 8 positions match TRBD2. This CDR3 has 14 residues. From germline, CDR1 is MDHEN and CDR2 SYDVKM. Trimming at V came to 3 bases and at J to 3 bases, leaving 4 bases not matched to a gene. The CDR3 nucleotides are TGTGCCAGCAGTTTGAGTAGCGGGAACTACGAGCAGTACTTC. Translated: CASSLSSGNYEQYF.

In this sample, this clonotype turned up a few times. This sequence joins TRBV6-1 and TRBJ2-1; 11 positions agree with TRBD2. V trimming: 4 bases; J trimming: 4 bases; junction bases outside the gene matches: 12. CDR1 is MNHNS and CDR2 is SASEGT in the germline V gene. CDR3 length: 18 amino acids. CDR3 protein: CASSGLRGSGRGYNEQFF. CDR3 DNA: TGTGCCAGCAGTGGCTTGAGGGGTAGCGGGAGGGGTTACAATGAGCAGTTCTTC.

For this clonotype: A much larger clone is a single base away; this may be a read error. The CDR3 does not close with the conserved phenylalanine or tryptophan, likely indicating a read error. V and J are TRBV30 and TRBJ2-7, with 10 bases that match TRBD2. Per the germline V gene, CDR1 is GTSNPN and CDR2 is SVGIG (reference sequence). The CDR3 sequence is 15 residues long. The V gene end was trimmed by 5 bases and the J gene end by 1 base; junction bases not matched to a gene: 8. The CDR3 region has the DNA TGTGCCTGGGGCCCGGGACTAGCGTTGTCCTACGAGCAGTACTCC. Translation: CAWGPGLALSYEQYS.

The gene calls are TRBV19 and TRBJ2-7; 7 bases are a match to TRBD2. The trim removed 5 bases at V and 3 bases at J, leaving 7 bases unmatched. CDR1 and CDR2 from the germline V gene are LNHDA and SQIVND (reference sequence). The CDR3 totals 14 residues. The CDR3 DNA reads TGTGCCAGTAGTTTGGGACTACCGATCTACGAGCAGTACTTC. Translation: CASSLGLPIYEQYF.

This clonotype was counted ten times or more. The V gene is TRBV6-5, the J gene TRBJ2-5, with D unresolved. V lost 0 bases and J 0 bases, leaving 8 bases between the germline ends. CDR3 length: 15 residues. Germline values: CDR1 MNHEY, CDR2 SVGAGI. CDR3 sequence reads: CASSYSITYQETQYF. Written as DNA, the CDR3 is TGTGCCAGCAGTTACTCGATCACGTACCAAGAGACCCAGTACTTC.

This clonotype was detected ten times or more. This rearrangement joins TRBV29-1 to TRBJ2-3, with D perhaps matching TRBD1 or TRBD2 (5 bases each). Germline-derived CDR1 and CDR2 are SQVTM and ANQGSEA. V was shortened by 3 bases and J by 2 bases, with 9 bases between the two germline ends. The CDR3 has 13 amino acids. CDR3 residues: CSVDLGATDTQYF. The CDR3 DNA is TGCAGCGTTGACCTCGGGGCCACAGATACGCAGTATTTT.

The V gene is TRBV4-3, the J gene TRBJ2-1, with TRBD2 matching 11 bases. Trimming removed 0 bases from V and 5 bases from J; junction bases left unmatched: 6. This CDR3 is 17 amino acids long. The germline V gene encodes CDR1 LGHNA and CDR2 YSLEER. CDR3 amino acids: CASSQDGLAGGHNEQFF. CDR3 in DNA: TGCGCCAGCAGCCAAGACGGGCTAGCGGGAGGTCACAATGAGCAGTTCTTC.

The table lists this clonotype with a few counts. The chain uses TRBV6-9 and TRBJ2-1; 13 nucleotides match TRBD2. V gave up 4 bases and J gave up 12 bases; unmatched junction bases: 6. Germline lookup yields CDR1 MNHGY and CDR2 SVAAGI. The CDR3 covers 14 residues. As DNA, the CDR3 is TGTGCCAGCAGTTCCGTGGGACTAGCGGGATCGCAGTTCTTC. Translation gives CASSSVGLAGSQFF.